This T cell receptor (beta chain) was observed in a study of T-cell memory formation after mild COVID-19. The overall study: TCR clusters largely stayed donor specific.

In TCRdb, the 5' RACE reads were re-called with MiXCR into one record per CDR3 protein. The sample has 250,000 to 300,000 distinct CDR3 sequences; roughly 15% are singletons. This clonotype was observed a handful of times. V was shortened by 0 bases and J by 5 bases, with 13 bases between the two germline ends. Germline lookup yields CDR1 MNHEY and CDR2 SVGAGI. The CDR3 totals 16 residues. The receptor was derived from a young man who had mild COVID-19 (a few samples of this study predate the infection). Cell type and time point are not known. Sequencing was performed on PBMCs or a T cell subset sorted from them (not recorded which). V gene TRBV6-5 combines with J gene TRBJ2-2, with D tentatively TRBD1 or TRBD2 (5 bases each). CDR3 sequence reads: CASSYSTWGSTGELFF. The CDR3 bases are TGTGCCAGCAGTTACTCGACGTGGGGGAGTACCGGGGAGCTGTTTTTT.